This paragraph covers one T cell receptor beta chain sequence. Its antigen is as yet unknown. Sequence at one end of the junction differs from germline and may be a read error. The record originates from a study of cytomegalovirus exposure and HLA in healthy donors. Looking at the study overall: Tens of millions of unique TCRs from HLA-typed donors made up an early data release. Whole-study results and caveats: Later work found that TCR association rates differed between HLA loci; DRB1 had the most and HLA-C the fewest. In a later analysis, common viral pathogens appeared linked to several of the most significant clusters. Judged likely to be a sequencing artifact was a cluster of highly shared sequence variants.

The PCR made use of 60 Vbeta and 13 Jbeta primers. Profiled with immunoSEQ multiplex PCR; TCRdb holds only in-frame clones, not every one. The table has some 160,000 clones, 80% seen once. Sequenced input: PBMCs. The clonotype originates from a man in his forties in good health and CMV-seronegative.

CDR3 in DNA: TGTTCCAGCAGCTTAGACGCAGGGGGCCACAATGAGCAGTTCTTC. This translates into CSSSLDAGGHNEQFF. The chain is built from TRBV7-9 and TRBJ2-1; 8 nucleotides agree with TRBD1. This CDR3 spans 15 amino acids. The germline V gene encodes CDR1 SEHNR and CDR2 FQNEAQ (reference sequence).